This T cell receptor (beta chain) was observed in a study of cytomegalovirus exposure and HLA in healthy donors. Remarks on this clone: No antigen is known for it.

Broader study findings: Later analysis demonstrated an association between a missense DCLRE1C variant and TCR beta V- and J-gene trimming.

The PCR used 60 Vbeta and 13 Jbeta primers. Assay: immunoSEQ multiplex PCR; the TCRdb copy retains only in-frame clones and omits some. The table records about 110,000 clones, around 78% of them present only once. The TCR sequence derives from a male donor in good health and CMV-seronegative. The sequenced material came from PBMCs.

CDR3 in DNA: TGTGCCAGTCGAGGGACTAGCTCCTACAATGAGCAGTTCTTC. This codes for CASRGTSSYNEQFF. The rearrangement uses TRBV6-5 and TRBJ2-1, with 8 bases matching TRBD2. This CDR3 is built from 14 residues. Germline V gives CDR1 MNHEY, CDR2 SVGAGI. V shed 9 bases and J 0 bases; nucleotides not matched to a gene: 4.